The present T cell receptor beta chain was sequenced within a study of spatial heterogeneity in lung cancer. Across the whole study: About 73 TRACERx patients with early, untreated non-small cell lung cancer donated samples. Available follow-up PBMC samples were sequenced, at a median of around two years post-resection. The study consistently detected more beta-chain than alpha-chain sequences.

The germline V and J ends were trimmed by 2 bases and 8 bases, with 10 bases remaining between them. The CDR3 covers 13 residues. Germline V gene data show CDR1 as DFQATT and CDR2 as SNEGSKA (reference sequence). The study tagged each TCR cDNA molecule with a unique molecular identifier. TCRdb re-called the 5' RACE reads through MiXCR, storing one row per CDR3 protein. The data hold 95,000 to 130,000 distinct CDR3 sequences, with 9% to 15% observed a single time. Time point of the sample: blood at routine non-recurrence follow-up after resection. Sequencing covered unsorted whole RNA taken from tumor, nontumor lung or frozen PBMC.

The chain recombines TRBV20-1 with TRBJ1-6, with D perhaps TRBD1 (5 bases). The clonotype comes from a male donor with early-stage non-small cell lung cancer. Sequences were derived from PBMCs, sampled at follow-up. The CDR3 protein is CSARTGRDSPLHF. The DNA for the CDR3 is TGCAGTGCTAGAACGGGACGGGATTCACCCCTCCACTTT.